What follows is one T cell receptor beta chain and its context. This clonotype was detected many times. Its antigen is unknown. No much larger clonotype is one base removed from it; base qualities were not supplied. These data originate in a study of T cell repertoires in cytomegalovirus infection (dated by TCRdb to about 2019). About the full investigation: Alongside well-studied HLA-B-restricted epitopes, the peptide stimulations were aimed at recently identified HLA-C-restricted CMV epitopes, whose presentation resists viral immunomodulation. Donor HLA type was relevant to the analysis, because carriage of CMV infection together with the matching HLA type was indicated by public TCR beta signatures.

Sample treatment or condition, as interpreted from the label and publication: in vitro stimulation with specific CMV peptide epitopes to enrich CMV-specific T cells. For sequencing, an Illumina HiSeq 1500 was employed. TCRdb trimmed the raw reads at Q25, called clones with MiXCR and kept productive beta chains. A single entry per CDR3 protein holds the most common genes and DNA from its merged rows. Counted in this sample were about 700,000 distinct CDR3 sequences; roughly a third of them appeared once. The ten largest clones represent roughly 20% of the sample. The study at large found these results: The ex vivo response was dominated by HLA-C-restricted CMV-specific TCR beta clonotypes, and the single most frequent clonotype in two of eight donors was supplied by these HLA-C-restricted clonotypes. In both this cohort and an independent cohort of 350 to 400 donors, the cumulative frequency of public TCR beta family members distinguished carriers of CMV infection plus the relevant HLA type.

Here the sequenced sample was cultured PBMCs, taken from culture after CMV antigen stimulation. The TCR comes from a human donor in good health (CMV status not recorded). Some clones in this sample may be carry-over from other donors' samples.

The bases read TGTGCCAGCAGCTTAGCCCGCGTTGGCAGATCCTCTGGAAACACCATATATTTT. This encodes CASSLARVGRSSGNTIYF. The chain couples TRBV7-8 to TRBJ1-3; no D segment can be confidently identified. V lost 0 bases and J lost 0 bases; the stretch between them is 15 bases long. The germline V gene supplies CDR1 SGHVS and CDR2 FQNEAQ. The CDR3 has 18 amino acids, counting the end cysteine and phenylalanine. Of the read, only the CDR3 DNA is kept; its 54 bases are in frame from base 1.